This is a list of T cell receptor beta chains from one sample in a study of T cells in narcolepsy. Sequencing was performed with immunoSEQ multiplex PCR; in TCRdb, only in-frame clones are kept and a portion is missing. The sample has tens of thousands of clones, 88% seen once; the top ten hold roughly 1.3%. The sequenced sample consisted of CD45RA- memory CD4+ T cells from PBMCs. The source of these receptors is a human donor with narcolepsy. CDR3s include the opening cysteine and the closing phenylalanine or tryptophan. Fields, in order: CDR3 length, clone size, D gene, J gene, V gene, CDR3 protein, CDR3 DNA. The D gene is left open where the match is weak. Rows may omit the clone size; those that give it use once, few, many or a size class.

length: 14
size: .
D: TRBD2
J: TRBJ2-7
V: TRBV5-6
CDR3: CASSLRGVVYEQYF
DNA: TGTGCCAGCAGCTTGCGGGGGGTCGTCTACGAGCAGTACTTC

length: 14
size: .
D: TRBD2
J: TRBJ2-3
V: TRBV6-5
CDR3: CASTPGLAINTQYF
DNA: TGTGCCAGCACCCCGGGACTAGCGATAAATACGCAGTATTTT

length: 19
size: once
D: TRBD1
J: TRBJ1-1
V: TRBV5-1
CDR3: CASSLGGIRTGGWNTEAFF
DNA: TGCGCCAGCAGCTTGGGAGGAATACGGACAGGGGGCTGGAACACTGAAGCTTTCTTT

length: 13
size: .
D: .
J: TRBJ2-7
V: TRBV5-8
CDR3: CASSLAGYYEQYF
DNA: TGTGCCAGCAGCTTAGCCGGGTACTACGAGCAGTACTTC

length: 12
size: once
D: TRBD2
J: TRBJ2-7
V: TRBV14
CDR3: CASSQWEGAQYF
DNA: TGTGCCAGCAGCCAATGGGAGGGCGCGCAGTACTTC

length: 16
size: .
D: TRBD2
J: TRBJ2-5
V: TRBV7-2
CDR3: CASSLLSGNGQETQYF
DNA: TGTGCCAGCAGCTTATTAAGCGGGAACGGCCAAGAGACCCAGTACTTC

length: 14
size: .
D: TRBD1
J: TRBJ1-2
V: TRBV27
CDR3: CASSSPDRGGGYTF
DNA: TGTGCCAGCAGTTCCCCGGACAGGGGGGGTGGCTACACCTTC

length: 14
size: .
D: .
J: TRBJ2-5
V: TRBV14
CDR3: CASSRPGRGATQYF
DNA: TGTGCCAGCAGCCGCCCGGGACGCGGGGCTACCCAGTACTTC

length: 13
size: .
D: TRBD1
J: TRBJ2-7
V: TRBV6-6
CDR3: CASSRQGPYEQYF
DNA: TGTGCCAGCAGCAGACAGGGACCCTACGAGCAGTACTTC

length: 14
size: .
D: .
J: TRBJ1-3
V: TRBV6-6
CDR3: CASTLSATGNTIYF
DNA: TGTGCCAGCACCCTTTCGGCGACTGGAAACACCATATATTTT

length: 15
size: once
D: .
J: TRBJ1-2
V: TRBV5-1
CDR3: CASSLGTTALYGYTF
DNA: TGCGCCAGCAGCCTTGGAACGACAGCGCTCTATGGCTACACCTTC

length: 16
size: .
D: .
J: TRBJ1-5
V: TRBV4-2
CDR3: CASSQGVGDSNQPQHF
DNA: TGTGCCAGCAGCCAAGGAGTAGGGGATAGCAATCAGCCCCAGCATTTT

length: 13
size: .
D: .
J: TRBJ1-3
V: TRBV7-9
CDR3: CASSPRWGNTIYF
DNA: TGTGCCAGCAGCCCCCGGTGGGGAAACACCATATATTTT

length: 13
size: .
D: .
J: TRBJ1-4
V: TRBV30
CDR3: CAWKGQGDEKLFF
DNA: TGTGCCTGGAAGGGGCAGGGTGATGAAAAACTGTTTTTT

length: 14
size: .
D: .
J: TRBJ1-6
V: TRBV4-3
CDR3: CASSPGRLNSPLHF
DNA: TGCGCCAGCAGCCCTGGACGGCTCAATTCACCCCTCCACTTT

length: 10
size: .
D: .
J: TRBJ2-5
V: TRBV20-1
CDR3: CSTLRETQYF
DNA: TGCAGTACACTCCGAGAGACCCAGTACTTC

length: 15
size: .
D: .
J: TRBJ1-2
V: TRBV6-6
CDR3: CASTITSTPSPGYTF
DNA: TGTGCCAGCACCATAACCTCAACACCTTCTCCAGGCTACACCTTC

length: 11
size: .
D: .
J: TRBJ1-4
V: TRBV28
CDR3: CASTTREKLFF
DNA: TGTGCCAGCACCACGAGAGAAAAACTGTTTTTT

length: 13
size: .
D: TRBD1
J: TRBJ1-4
V: TRBV7-3
CDR3: CASSLIRGEKLFF
DNA: TGTGCCAGCAGCTTAATCAGGGGGGAAAAACTGTTTTTT

length: 14
size: .
D: TRBD1
J: TRBJ2-2
V: TRBV6-1
CDR3: CASKGQINTGELFF
DNA: TGTGCCAGCAAGGGACAGATTAACACCGGGGAGCTGTTTTTT

length: 12
size: .
D: TRBD1
J: TRBJ1-5
V: TRBV6-5
CDR3: CASSHRGQPQHF
DNA: TGTGCCAGCAGTCACAGGGGACAGCCCCAGCATTTT

length: 16
size: .
D: TRBD2
J: TRBJ2-7
V: TRBV9
CDR3: CASSVGFSGGAREQYF
DNA: TGTGCCAGCAGCGTAGGGTTTAGCGGGGGGGCGAGGGAGCAGTACTTC

length: 15
size: .
D: .
J: TRBJ2-3
V: TRBV5-1
CDR3: CASSLSGTGTDTQYF
DNA: TGCGCCAGCAGCTTGTCCGGGACTGGCACAGATACGCAGTATTTT

length: 14
size: .
D: .
J: TRBJ2-1
V: TRBV7-2
CDR3: CASSLLPTNNEQFF
DNA: TGTGCCAGCAGCTTATTACCCACGAACAATGAGCAGTTCTTC

length: 14
size: .
D: TRBD1
J: TRBJ2-7
V: TRBV4-1
CDR3: CASSQGGQEDEQYF
DNA: TGCGCCAGCAGCCAAGGAGGACAGGAGGACGAGCAGTACTTC

length: 20
size: .
D: TRBD2
J: TRBJ2-3
V: TRBV5-1
CDR3: CASSYGTSGRVMPGTDTQYF
DNA: TGCGCCAGCAGCTACGGGACTAGCGGGAGGGTTATGCCCGGCACAGATACGCAGTATTTT

length: 13
size: .
D: TRBD2
J: TRBJ2-3
V: TRBV19
CDR3: CASRVAGADTQYF
DNA: TGTGCCAGTAGAGTAGCGGGCGCAGATACGCAGTATTTT

length: 15
size: few
D: .
J: TRBJ2-7
V: TRBV19
CDR3: CASSSIPTATYEQYF
DNA: TGTGCCAGTAGTTCCATCCCGACAGCTACCTACGAGCAGTACTTC

length: 14
size: .
D: TRBD1
J: TRBJ2-3
V: TRBV7-2
CDR3: CASSLSRQGALEYF
DNA: TGTGCCAGCAGCTTAAGCCGACAGGGGGCGCTTGAGTATTTT

length: 13
size: few
D: .
J: TRBJ2-7
V: TRBV14
CDR3: CASSLTVSYEQYF
DNA: TGTGCCAGCAGCCTCACAGTTTCCTACGAGCAGTACTTC

length: 14
size: .
D: .
J: TRBJ2-7
V: TRBV6-1
CDR3: CASRGVILSYEQYF
DNA: TGTGCCAGCAGAGGGGTCATCCTTTCCTACGAGCAGTACTTC

length: 16
size: few
D: TRBD2
J: TRBJ2-5
V: TRBV5-1
CDR3: CASRSGTSGTRETQYF
DNA: TGCGCCAGCAGGTCCGGGACTAGCGGGACGAGGGAGACCCAGTACTTC

length: 14
size: .
D: TRBD1
J: TRBJ2-6
V: TRBV30
CDR3: CAWRNRGRANVLTF
DNA: TGTGCCTGGAGGAACAGGGGTAGGGCCAACGTCCTGACTTTC

length: 17
size: .
D: TRBD1
J: TRBJ2-5
V: TRBV19
CDR3: CASSILPGTGDAETQYF
DNA: TGTGCCAGTAGTATACTCCCCGGGACAGGGGACGCGGAGACCCAGTACTTC

length: 17
size: .
D: TRBD2
J: TRBJ2-5
V: TRBV11-3
CDR3: CASSTRIGGDTQETQYF
DNA: TGTGCCAGCAGCACTAGGATCGGGGGGGACACCCAAGAGACCCAGTACTTC

length: 14
size: .
D: .
J: TRBJ1-1
V: TRBV6-1
CDR3: CASSETINREEAFF
DNA: TGTGCCAGCAGCGAAACGATTAACAGGGAAGAAGCTTTCTTT

length: 16
size: once
D: .
J: TRBJ2-5
V: TRBV18
CDR3: CASSPLPGFLAETQYF
DNA: TGTGCCAGCTCACCACTTCCGGGTTTTCTGGCAGAGACCCAGTACTTC

length: 14
size: .
D: .
J: TRBJ2-7
V: TRBV10-3
CDR3: CAIKGGPSSYEQYF
DNA: TGTGCCATCAAGGGCGGGCCGAGCTCCTACGAGCAGTACTTC

length: 18
size: .
D: TRBD2
J: TRBJ2-3
V: TRBV19
CDR3: CASSVSSGSSSSTDTQYF
DNA: TGTGCCAGTAGTGTCTCTAGCGGGAGTTCGTCGAGCACAGATACGCAGTATTTT

length: 15
size: few
D: .
J: TRBJ1-5
V: TRBV6-6
CDR3: CASSSTDSRHQPQHF
DNA: TGTGCCAGCAGTTCGACGGACAGCCGGCATCAGCCCCAGCATTTT

length: 15
size: .
D: .
J: TRBJ1-3
V: TRBV30
CDR3: CAWSVLKGTGNTIYF
DNA: TGTGCCTGGAGTGTACTTAAGGGGACTGGAAACACCATATATTTT

length: 14
size: .
D: .
J: TRBJ2-7
V: TRBV6-1
CDR3: CASSQPYRVHEQYF
DNA: TGTGCCAGCAGCCAACCCTACAGGGTGCACGAGCAGTACTTC

length: 14
size: .
D: TRBD2
J: TRBJ2-3
V: TRBV7-9
CDR3: CASSLAASGDTQYF
DNA: TGTGCCAGCAGCTTAGCGGCTAGCGGAGATACGCAGTATTTT

length: 15
size: .
D: .
J: TRBJ1-1
V: TRBV6-5
CDR3: CASSYSMVGDTEAFF
DNA: TGTGCCAGCAGTTACTCGATGGTCGGGGACACTGAAGCTTTCTTT

length: 15
size: .
D: .
J: TRBJ2-7
V: TRBV12-5
CDR3: CASGLVFGFAYEQYF
DNA: TGTGCTAGTGGTTTGGTGTTCGGGTTCGCCTACGAGCAGTACTTC

length: 14
size: .
D: .
J: TRBJ2-5
V: TRBV10-3
CDR3: CATGDTKSQETQYF
DNA: TGTGCCACAGGGGACACGAAAAGCCAAGAGACCCAGTACTTC

length: 14
size: .
D: .
J: TRBJ2-2
V: TRBV11-2
CDR3: CASSLDPVTGELFF
DNA: TGTGCCAGCAGCTTAGATCCCGTCACCGGGGAGCTGTTTTTT

length: 13
size: .
D: .
J: TRBJ1-1
V: TRBV27
CDR3: CASSLAFNTEAFF
DNA: TGTGCCAGCAGTTTGGCTTTTAACACTGAAGCTTTCTTT

length: 14
size: .
D: .
J: TRBJ2-5
V: TRBV18
CDR3: CASSPPSGAGAQYF
DNA: TGTGCCAGCTCACCGCCTTCAGGGGCCGGGGCCCAGTACTTC

length: 13
size: .
D: .
J: TRBJ1-4
V: TRBV30
CDR3: CACRGLAGEKLFF
DNA: TGTGCCTGCCGGGGGCTGGCAGGTGAAAAACTGTTTTTT

length: 14
size: .
D: .
J: TRBJ1-2
V: TRBV6-1
CDR3: CASSEADSIVGYTF
DNA: TGTGCCAGCAGTGAAGCGGACAGTATCGTGGGCTACACCTTC

length: 13
size: .
D: TRBD1
J: TRBJ1-2
V: TRBV5-1
CDR3: CASSLTGVDGYTF
DNA: TGCGCCAGCAGCTTGACAGGGGTGGATGGCTACACCTTC

length: 13
size: .
D: TRBD1
J: TRBJ2-5
V: TRBV6-4
CDR3: CASRQGAQETQYF
DNA: TGTGCCAGCAGACAGGGGGCCCAAGAGACCCAGTACTTC